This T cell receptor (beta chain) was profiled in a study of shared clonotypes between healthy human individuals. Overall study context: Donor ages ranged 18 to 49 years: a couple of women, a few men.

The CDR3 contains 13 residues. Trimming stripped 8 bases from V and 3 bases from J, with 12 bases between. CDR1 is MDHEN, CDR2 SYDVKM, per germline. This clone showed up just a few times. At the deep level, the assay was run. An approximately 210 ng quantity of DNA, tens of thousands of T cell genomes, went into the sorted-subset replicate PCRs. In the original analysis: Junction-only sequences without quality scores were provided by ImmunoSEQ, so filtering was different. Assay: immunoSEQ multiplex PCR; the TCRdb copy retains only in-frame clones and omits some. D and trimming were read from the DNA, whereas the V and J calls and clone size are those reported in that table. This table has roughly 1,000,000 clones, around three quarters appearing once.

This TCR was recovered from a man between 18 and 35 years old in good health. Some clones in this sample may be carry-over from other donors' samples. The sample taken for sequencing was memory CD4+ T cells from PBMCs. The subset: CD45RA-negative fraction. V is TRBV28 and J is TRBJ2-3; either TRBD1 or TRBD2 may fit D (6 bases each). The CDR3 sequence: CASGQGRTDTQYF. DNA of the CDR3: TGTGCCAGCGGGCAGGGGAGGACAGATACGCAGTATTTT.